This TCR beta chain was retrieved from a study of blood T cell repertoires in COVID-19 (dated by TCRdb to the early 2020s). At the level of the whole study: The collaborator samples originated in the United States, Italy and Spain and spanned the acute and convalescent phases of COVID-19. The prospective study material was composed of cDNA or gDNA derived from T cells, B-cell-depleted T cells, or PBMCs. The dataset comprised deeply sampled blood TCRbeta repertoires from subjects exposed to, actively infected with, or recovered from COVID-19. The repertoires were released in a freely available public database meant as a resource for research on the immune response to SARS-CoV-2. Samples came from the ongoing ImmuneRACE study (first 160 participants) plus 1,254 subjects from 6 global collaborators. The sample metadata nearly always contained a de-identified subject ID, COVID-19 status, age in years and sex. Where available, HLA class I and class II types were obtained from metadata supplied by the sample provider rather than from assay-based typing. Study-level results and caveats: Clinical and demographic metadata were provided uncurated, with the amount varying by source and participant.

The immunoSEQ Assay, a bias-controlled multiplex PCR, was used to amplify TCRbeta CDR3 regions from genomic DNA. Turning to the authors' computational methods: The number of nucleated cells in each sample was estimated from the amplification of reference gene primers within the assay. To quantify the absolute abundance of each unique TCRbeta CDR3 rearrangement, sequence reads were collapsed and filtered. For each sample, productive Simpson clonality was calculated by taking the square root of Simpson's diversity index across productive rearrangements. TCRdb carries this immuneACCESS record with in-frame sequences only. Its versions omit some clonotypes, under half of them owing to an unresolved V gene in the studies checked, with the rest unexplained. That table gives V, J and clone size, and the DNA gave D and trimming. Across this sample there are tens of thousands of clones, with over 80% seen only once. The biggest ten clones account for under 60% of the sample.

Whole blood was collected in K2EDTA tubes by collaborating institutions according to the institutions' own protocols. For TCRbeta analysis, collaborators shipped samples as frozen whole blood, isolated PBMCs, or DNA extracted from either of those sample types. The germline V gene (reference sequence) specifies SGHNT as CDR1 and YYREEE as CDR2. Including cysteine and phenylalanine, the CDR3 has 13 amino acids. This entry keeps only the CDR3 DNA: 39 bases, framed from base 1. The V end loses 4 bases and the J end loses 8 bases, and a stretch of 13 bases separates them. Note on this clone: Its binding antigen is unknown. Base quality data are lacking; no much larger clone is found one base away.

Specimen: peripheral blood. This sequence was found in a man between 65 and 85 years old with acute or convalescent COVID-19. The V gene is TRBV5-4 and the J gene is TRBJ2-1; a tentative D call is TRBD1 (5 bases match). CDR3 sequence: CASSVTGFDEQFF. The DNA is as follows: TGTGCCAGCAGCGTTACAGGTTTCGATGAGCAGTTCTTC.